These 23 T cell receptor beta chains share one sample of origin, sequenced in a study of sequential checkpoint blockade in melanoma. Treatment in this sample: randomized to nivolumab then ipilimumab (arm A) or the reverse (arm B). Clones were read by immunoSEQ multiplex PCR, and TCRdb kept only the in-frame ones, dropping some. The sample holds approximately 8,800 clones, around 60% seen once. The sample was CD8+ T cells sorted from blood (inferred from file names), taken from a patient given nivolumab and ipilimumab in sequence. These receptors all come from a human donor with melanoma.

This rearrangement joins TRBV27 to TRBJ1-2; 8 bases align to TRBD1. With V trimmed by 3 bases and J by 4 bases, 10 bases remained unmatched. Germline V gives CDR1 MNHEY, CDR2 SMNVEV (reference sequence). The CDR3 has 16 amino acids. In DNA, the CDR3 is TGTGCCAGCAGTTTGGCGACAGGGGTCTCATCCTATGGCTACACCTTC. Residues: CASSLATGVSSYGYTF.

This sequence joins TRBV10-2 and TRBJ2-2; 9 nucleotides line up with TRBD2. The CDR3 sequence is 17 residues long. After removal of 10 bases from V and 0 bases from J, the junction contained 12 bases not matched to a gene. Germline lookup yields CDR1 WSHSY and CDR2 SAAADI. The CDR3 bases are TGCGCCACCCTCTGGATTAGCGGGGGCTCGAACACCGGGGAGCTGTTTTTT. Protein product: CATLWISGGSNTGELFF.

A single count supports this clone. The chain is built from TRBV7-9 and TRBJ2-7; D gene uncertain. Trimming removed 4 bases at V and 2 bases at J, with 9 bases between. Germline CDR1 is SEHNR and CDR2 is FQNEAQ (reference sequence). This CDR3 has 13 residues. CDR3 loop: CASSSALAYEQYF. The CDR3 region has the DNA TGTGCCAGCAGCTCCGCCCTAGCCTACGAGCAGTACTTC.

This clone was observed a handful of times. The chain carries TRBV5-5 and TRBJ1-2; 9 positions match TRBD1. The V gene's germline CDR1 is SGHKS and CDR2 YYEKEE (reference sequence). There are 14 residues in the CDR3. V lost 4 bases to trimming and J lost 8 bases; unmatched junction nucleotides: 9. The DNA of the CDR3 is TGTGCCAGCAGCCCTCCGGGACAGGGAGGGGGCTACACCTTC. This sequence encodes CASSPPGQGGGYTF.

V is TRBV19 and J is TRBJ2-1, with TRBD1 matching 12 bases. The germline CDR1 and CDR2 sequences are LNHDA and SQIVND (reference sequence). V lost 7 bases, J lost 6 bases, and 7 bases stayed unmatched. The CDR3 covers 15 residues. In DNA, the CDR3 is TGTGCCAGTACCCCCGGGACAGGGGGCTTCAATGAGCAGTTCTTC. Its protein product is CASTPGTGGFNEQFF.

The chain uses TRBV6-6 and TRBJ1-6; a weak D match, TRBD1 (6 bases). Germline values: CDR1 MNHNY, CDR2 SVGAGI (reference sequence). This CDR3 spans 16 amino acids. V lost 5 bases, J lost 4 bases, and 15 bases lay in between. CDR3 bases: TGTGCCAGCAGTGCAAGACAGGTCATGTATAATTCACCCCTCCACTTT. It specifies CASSARQVMYNSPLHF.

The rearrangement joins TRBV5-6 to TRBJ2-1, with 7 positions matching TRBD1. The V and J ends lost 3 bases and 7 bases, in that order; junction bases with no gene match: 16. CDR1 and CDR2 from the germline V gene are SGHDT and YYEEEE. CDR3 length: 17 amino acids. The CDR3 spells CASSSSRQGFYSNEQFF. CDR3 in DNA: TGTGCCAGCAGCTCGTCGAGACAGGGCTTCTATTCAAATGAGCAGTTCTTC.

The chain carries TRBV7-9 and TRBJ2-1; D might be TRBD1 (6 bases). Trimming removed 0 bases from V and 10 bases from J, with 10 bases in between. CDR3 length: 13 residues. The V gene's germline CDR1 is SEHNR and CDR2 FQNEAQ (reference sequence). CDR3 sequence reads: CASSLATGREQFF. In DNA form, the CDR3 reads TGTGCCAGCAGCTTAGCTACAGGGCGGGAGCAGTTCTTC.

The genes are TRBV4-3 and TRBJ1-3, with D perhaps TRBD1 (6 bases). Germline-derived CDR1 and CDR2 are LGHNA and YSLEER. The CDR3 length is 17 residues. Trimming removed 4 bases at V and 0 bases at J, with 16 bases between. The DNA for the CDR3 is TGCGCCAGCAGCCCGGGGGGCGGGGGACTCTCTGGAAACACCATATATTTT. Translation: CASSPGGGGLSGNTIYF.

J is TRBJ1-4 and V is TRBV15; D unresolved. Germline V gene sequence: CDR1 LNHNV, CDR2 YYDKDF (reference sequence). The V gene lost 3 bases and the J gene lost 8 bases, with 4 bases spanning the gap. There are 11 residues in the CDR3. The CDR3 spells CATSSEEKLFF. In nucleotides, the CDR3 is TGTGCCACCAGCAGTGAGGAAAAACTGTTTTTT. The full variable domain, completed using reference TRBV15 and TRBJ1-4, is DAMVIQNPRYQVTQFGKPVTLSCSQTLNHNVMYWYQQKSSQAPKLLFHYYDKDFNNEADTPDNFQSRRPNTSFCFLDIRSPGLGDTAMYLCATSSEEKLFFGSGTQLSVL.

This clone was recorded a few times. The chain has TRBV9 and TRBJ2-7, with 8 bases aligning to TRBD1. Per the germline V gene, CDR1 is SGDLS and CDR2 is YYNGEE. J lost 5 bases, V lost 0 bases, and 4 bases had no gene match. There are 14 residues in the CDR3. CDR3 in amino acids: CASSVEGRGHEQYF. The CDR3 bases are TGTGCCAGCAGCGTAGAGGGCAGGGGGCACGAGCAGTACTTC.

The DNA of the CDR3 is TGCAGCGTTGAAGGGGGAGGGACGAGCTCCTACGAGCAGTACTTC. This sequence encodes CSVEGGGTSSYEQYF. V is TRBV29-1 and J is TRBJ2-7; 7 bases map to TRBD2. CDR3 length: 15 residues. Germline V gene lookup returns CDR1 SQVTM and CDR2 ANQGSEA. V lost 1 base to trimming and J lost 0 bases; unmatched junction nucleotides: 6.

The CDR3 sequence: CASSLRQLSNQPQHF. DNA of the CDR3: TGTGCCAGCAGTCTTCGACAGTTAAGCAATCAGCCCCAGCATTTT. V is TRBV28 and J is TRBJ1-5; D perhaps matches TRBD1 (5 bases). The V and J ends lost 5 bases and 1 base respectively, with 12 bases between them. Germline V lookup: CDR1 MDHEN, CDR2 SYDVKM. The CDR3 totals 15 residues. The full variable domain, with the rest looked up from reference TRBV28 and TRBJ1-5, is DVKVTQSSRYLVKRTGEKVFLECVQDMDHENMFWYRQDPGLGLRLIYFSYDVKMKEKGDIPEGYSVSREKKERFSLILESASTNQTSMYLCASSLRQLSNQPQHFGDGTRLSIL.

This clone was observed a handful of times. The chain carries TRBV4-3 and TRBJ2-3; 12 positions agree with TRBD2. This CDR3 has 18 residues. Germline loops: CDR1 LGHNA, CDR2 YSLEER. V was clipped by 1 base and J by 3 bases; unmatched bases: 8. The CDR3 spells CASSQGTSGGLRTDTQYF. The CDR3, as DNA: TGCGCCAGCAGCCAAGGCACTAGCGGGGGGTTACGAACAGATACGCAGTATTTT.

This clone is medium-sized within its sample. The rearrangement joins TRBV11-2 to TRBJ1-2; D gene uncertain. The germline CDR1 and CDR2 sequences are SGHAT and FQNNGV. V was clipped by 5 bases and J by 6 bases, with 13 bases between them. The CDR3 contains 13 residues. The CDR3, as DNA: TGTGCCAGCAGCCTAATCGGGAGGGATGGCTACACCTTC. Protein product: CASSLIGRDGYTF.

V gene TRBV29-1 combines with J gene TRBJ1-2, with D unclear. CDR1 SQVTM and CDR2 ANQGSEA come from the germline V gene. The V gene lost 0 bases and the J gene lost 5 bases, with 16 bases spanning the gap. There are 15 residues in the CDR3. CDR3 DNA sequence: TGCAGCGTTGAAGATCTCCAGGCTCCGAATTATGGCTACACCTTC. This sequence encodes CSVEDLQAPNYGYTF.

The chain has TRBV2 and TRBJ2-7; TRBD1 agrees at 10 bases. CDR1 and CDR2 from the germline V gene are SNHLY and FYNNEI. Unmatched junction bases numbered 4, after V lost 1 base and J lost 4 bases. The CDR3 has 15 amino acids. CDR3 residues: CASSEGPGQGYEQYF. The CDR3 region has the DNA TGTGCCAGCAGTGAAGGACCGGGACAGGGGTACGAGCAGTACTTC.

The chain employs TRBV4-2 and TRBJ2-7; tentatively, D is TRBD2 (6 bases). Germline CDR1 reads LGHNA; CDR2 reads YNFKEQ. The CDR3 is made up of 16 amino acids. V lost 5 bases to trimming and J lost 1 base, with 18 bases between them. The CDR3 sequence is CASSLGLGTSSYEQYF. The CDR3 region has the DNA TGTGCCAGCAGCTTGGGGTTGGGGACTTCTTCCTACGAGCAGTACTTC.

The chain joins TRBV19 to TRBJ1-5, with D maybe TRBD1 (5 bases). CDR1 is LNHDA and CDR2 is SQIVND in the germline V gene (reference sequence). There are 12 residues in the CDR3. V dropped 4 bases and J dropped 6 bases, with 7 bases sitting between them. The CDR3 DNA is TGTGCCAGTAGTACCAGGGCTCAGCCCCAGCATTTT. This sequence encodes CASSTRAQPQHF.

This rearrangement joins TRBV2 to TRBJ1-2; 7 bases map to TRBD1. This CDR3 is 15 amino acids long. Germline V gene lookup returns CDR1 SNHLY and CDR2 FYNNEI. J gave up 4 bases and V 5 bases, and 10 bases lay outside the gene matches. The CDR3 nucleotides read TGTGCCAGCAGTCCATTACCGGGACAGTTCTATGGCTACACCTTC. Protein product: CASSPLPGQFYGYTF.

The chain has TRBV28 and TRBJ1-5; D is perhaps TRBD1 (6 bases). Germline values: CDR1 MDHEN, CDR2 SYDVKM. Trimming removed 2 bases at V and 5 bases at J, with 16 bases between. This CDR3 is 16 amino acids long. The CDR3 sequence: CASSLRGQQIHQPQHF. CDR3 DNA sequence: TGTGCCAGCAGTTTAAGGGGACAACAGATCCATCAGCCCCAGCATTTT.

The V and J genes are TRBV27 and TRBJ1-5; tentative D call: TRBD1 (6 bases). The CDR3 consists of 15 residues. Germline assignment: CDR1 MNHEY and CDR2 SMNVEV (reference sequence). Trimming stripped 5 bases from V and 4 bases from J, with 15 bases between. CDR3 DNA: TGTGCCAGCAGTCTACAGGGACGATGGAATCAGCCCCAGCATTTT. Protein: CASSLQGRWNQPQHF.

The chain uses TRBV9 and TRBJ2-5; 9 bases agree with TRBD2. V lost 0 bases, J lost 2 bases, and 2 bases stayed unmatched. Germline CDR1 reads SGDLS; CDR2 reads YYNGEE. This CDR3 contains 15 residues. CDR3 sequence reads: CASSVGSGGQETQYF. Written as DNA, the CDR3 is TGTGCCAGCAGCGTAGGGAGCGGGGGGCAAGAGACCCAGTACTTC.